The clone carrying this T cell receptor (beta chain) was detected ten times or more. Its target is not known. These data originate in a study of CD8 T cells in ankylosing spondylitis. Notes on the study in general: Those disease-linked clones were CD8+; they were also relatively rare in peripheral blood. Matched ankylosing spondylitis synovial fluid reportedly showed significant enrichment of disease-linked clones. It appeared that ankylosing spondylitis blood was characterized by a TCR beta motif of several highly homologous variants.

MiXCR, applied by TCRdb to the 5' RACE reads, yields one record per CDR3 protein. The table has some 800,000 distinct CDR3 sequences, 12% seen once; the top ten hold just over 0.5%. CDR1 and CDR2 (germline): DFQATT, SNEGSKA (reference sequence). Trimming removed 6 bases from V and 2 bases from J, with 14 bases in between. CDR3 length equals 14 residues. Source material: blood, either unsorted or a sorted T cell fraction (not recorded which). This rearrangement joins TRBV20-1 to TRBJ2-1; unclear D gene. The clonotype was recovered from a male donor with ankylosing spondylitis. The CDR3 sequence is CSAVLVLTYNEQFF. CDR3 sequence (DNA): TGCAGTGCGGTCCTAGTCCTCACCTACAATGAGCAGTTCTTC.